There are many counts of the clone carrying this TCR beta chain. Antigen unknown. These data come from a study of regulatory T cells in long-lasting Graves disease. General study results and limits: New patients shared fewer public clonotypes (approximately 1,000) than persistent patients did (2,741).

This CDR3 spans 13 amino acids. Germline V CDR1 and CDR2: ENHRY, SYGVKD. V was trimmed by 0 bases and J by 3 bases, leaving 5 bases between them. The TCR beta library used iRepertoire HTBI primers with Arm-PCR amplification of CDR3. TCRdb independently ran MiXCR on the multiplex PCR reads; one entry per CDR3 protein. The data contain hundreds of thousands of distinct CDR3 sequences, over 15% of them singletons. The time point was: newly diagnosed GD, antithyroid drugs for less than 3 months. RNA from PBMCs was the source of the TCR library. These data were likewise used in another study, on T cells in Graves' hyperthyroidism and ophthalmopathy. Turning to that study: Exclusion followed for patients with uncontrolled infection, other autoimmune disease, pregnancy or lactation. The HTBI primer set served for first-round RT-PCR of the TCR CDR3. Expanded thyroid clonotypes (above 0.001) were mostly also found in blood.

The genes are TRBV10-3 and TRBJ2-5; no definite D call. The specimen was peripheral blood mononuclear cells (PBMCs), collected at new diagnosis, from a patient treated with antithyroid drugs. The clonotype originates from a woman aged 30 to 39 with Graves disease. The CDR3 here is CAISESGEETQYF. CDR3 sequence (DNA): TGTGCCATCAGTGAGTCGGGTGAAGAGACCCAGTACTTC.